Described below is a single T cell receptor (beta chain) sequence and its context. This sample is drawn from a study of blood T cell repertoires in COVID-19. Background on the study: The United States, Italy and Spain provided the acute and convalescent COVID-19 samples. From T cells, B-cell-depleted T cells, or PBMCs came the material, which was cDNA or gDNA.

This CDR3 contains 17 residues. Trimming cost V 0 bases and J 4 bases; bases outside gene matches: 8. CDR1 and CDR2 from the germline V gene are SGHAT and FQNNGV. Repertoires were generated with immunoSEQ multiplex PCR, while TCRdb's copy carries only in-frame clones and drops some. Among about 40,000 clones listed, about nine tenths were seen once. The sequence came from a woman of 80 years or more with active COVID-19. The sample was peripheral blood. The J gene is TRBJ1-2, the V gene TRBV11-2; 10 nucleotides agree with TRBD1. CDR3 coding DNA: TGTGCCAGCAGCTTAGAAGACAGGGGGCTTCCTCGCTATGGCTACACCTTC. It yields the protein CASSLEDRGLPRYGYTF.